This T cell receptor beta chain emerged from a study of T cell clonotyping in hematopoietic cell transplantation. The method was immunoSEQ multiplex PCR; TCRdb's version includes in-frame clones alone and lacks a portion of them. The sample shows about 13,000 clones, approximately 80% of them seen only once. In its sample, this clone was seen once. As to time point: recipient sample about 28 days before transplant, after cytoreduction. Recipient blood drawn about 28 days pretransplant and days 30, 100, 180 after. Trimming removed 1 base from V and 5 bases from J; junction bases left unmatched: 3. The CDR3 has 14 residues. In germline, CDR1 is MNHEY, CDR2 SVGAGI.

This clonotype was sampled from a man in his sixties with acute myeloid leukemia. Some clones in this sample may be carry-over from other donors' samples. The sample was peripheral blood mononuclear cells, taken before stem cell transplant. V and J are TRBV6-5 and TRBJ2-5, with TRBD1 identical over 8 bases. The CDR3 region is CASSYWTGQETQYF. In nucleotides, the CDR3 is TGTGCCAGCAGTTACTGGACAGGGCAGGAGACCCAGTACTTC.